This T cell receptor (beta chain) is drawn from a study of human T cells and chemical hapten exposure. Looking at the study overall: Women made up most patients, who had alopecia areata, totalis or universalis.

Time point described: pre-sensitization, week 0. The treatment denotes: therapeutic diphenylcyclopropenone sensitization with weekly scalp DPC. Whole blood, unfractionated, served as the material for total RNA extraction. This clonotype was picked up a small number of times. Its cognate antigen is unknown. TCRdb redid the calling of the RACE reads with MiXCR, one entry per CDR3 protein. This table has over 300,000 distinct CDR3 sequences, 5.1% appearing once. Germline V gene data show CDR1 as SNHLY and CDR2 as FYNNEI. The length of the CDR3 is 13 residues. V was pared by 5 bases and J by 1 base, with 8 bases between. Overall study results and limits: It was expanded TCRs that formed significantly more large CDR3 similarity clusters than controls did.

V usage is TRBV2 and J usage is TRBJ1-1; possibly TRBD1 for D (5 bases). This specimen was whole blood, taken in connection with sensitization to the hapten diphenylcyclopropenone (DPC). The sequence derives from a woman in her 50s with alopecia areata. Some clones in this sample may be carry-over from other donors' samples. CDR3: CASSRDQNTEAFF. In nucleotides, the CDR3 is TGTGCCAGCAGTAGGGACCAGAACACTGAAGCTTTCTTT.